The entry below gives a single T cell receptor (beta chain) sequence along with its context. V was pared by 5 bases and J by 7 bases, with 27 bases between. CDR1 is MDHEN, CDR2 SYDVKM, per germline. The CDR3 sequence is 17 residues long. This entry belongs to a study of shared clonotypes between healthy human individuals. Cells designated naive CD8 were CD45RO-negative and were positively selected for CCR7, with terminally differentiated effector memory CD45RA+ cells excluded. In the original processing: Filtering differed, since immunoSEQ gave only junction sequences and no quality scores. Produced via immunoSEQ multiplex PCR; TCRdb's table is partial and in-frame only. V and J calls and clone size are as listed in that table; D and trimming were resolved from the DNA. The top ten clones hold under 1.5% of a sample with 1.5 million to 2.5 million clones, 85% to 95% of them seen once.

The source of this sequence is a young man in good health. This chain uses TRBV28 with TRBJ2-7; D gene ambiguous. The material sequenced was naive CD8+ T cells sorted from blood. This CDR3 is CASSPFFGGALDWEQYF. The CDR3 DNA sequence: TGTGCCAGCAGTCCCTTTTTCGGTGGCGCCCTAGACTGGGAGCAGTACTTC.